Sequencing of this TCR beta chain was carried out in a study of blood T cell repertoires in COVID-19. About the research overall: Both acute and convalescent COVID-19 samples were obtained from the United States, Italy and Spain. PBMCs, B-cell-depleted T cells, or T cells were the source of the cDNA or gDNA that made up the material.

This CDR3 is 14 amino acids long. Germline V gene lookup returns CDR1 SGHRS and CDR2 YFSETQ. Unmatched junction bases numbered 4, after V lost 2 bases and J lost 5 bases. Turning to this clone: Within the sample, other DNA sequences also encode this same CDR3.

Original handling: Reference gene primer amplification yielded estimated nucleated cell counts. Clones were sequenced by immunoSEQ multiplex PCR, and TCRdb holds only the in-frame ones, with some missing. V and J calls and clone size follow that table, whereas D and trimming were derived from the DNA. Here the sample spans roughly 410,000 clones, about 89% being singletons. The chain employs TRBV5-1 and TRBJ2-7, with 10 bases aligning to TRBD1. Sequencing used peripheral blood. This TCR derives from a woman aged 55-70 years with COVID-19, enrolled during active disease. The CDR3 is CASSLGQGVNEQYF. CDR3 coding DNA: TGCGCCAGCAGCTTAGGACAGGGGGTAAACGAGCAGTACTTC.